This T cell receptor (beta chain) stems from a study of cytomegalovirus exposure and HLA in healthy donors. About the study: Approximately 85 million unique TCRs from HLA-typed donors were held in an early data release. Study results and limitations: Excluded: some indistinguishable V segments such as TRBV6-2 and TRBV6-3. Cytomegalovirus status was reportedly diagnosed by the classifier with high sensitivity and specificity.

Per the germline V gene, CDR1 is SNHLY and CDR2 is FYNNEI. CDR3 length: 15 residues. V lost 1 base, J lost 6 bases, and 7 bases stayed unmatched. PCR was performed using 60 Vbeta and 13 Jbeta primers. In the source study's methods: About 11 million of about 80 million unique TCR beta chains were shared, per a later count. Profiled with immunoSEQ multiplex PCR; TCRdb holds only in-frame clones, not every one. From that table come the V and J calls and clone size; the DNA was used to work out D and trimming. The data contain about 130,000 clones, around four fifths of them singletons. This clone was found a few times. Its antigen is not known.

Specimen: PBMCs. The clonotype was recovered from a woman in her thirties or forties in good health and CMV-seropositive. This chain joins TRBV2 and TRBJ2-7; TRBD2 matches 9 bases. CDR3 sequence reads: CASSEGLAVIIEQYF. The CDR3 DNA reads as TGTGCCAGCAGTGAAGGACTAGCGGTCATCATCGAGCAGTACTTC.